Detailed here is one TCR beta chain. This specimen belongs to a study of blood T cell repertoires in COVID-19. Across the study: T cells, B-cell-depleted T cells, or PBMCs provided the cDNA or gDNA that served as material.

In the original workflow: The assay estimated nucleated cells by amplifying reference gene primers. The method was immunoSEQ multiplex PCR; TCRdb's version includes in-frame clones alone and lacks a portion of them. That table gives V, J and clone size, and the DNA gave D and trimming. The sample has 150,000 to 200,000 clones, about 86% seen once. The sequence was obtained from a young man with active or convalescent COVID-19. The sample taken for sequencing was peripheral blood.

Written as DNA, the CDR3 is TGCGCCAGCAGCTTGGGGACGACTAGTGGTCATGAGCAGTTCTTC. Protein sequence: CASSLGTTSGHEQFF. The gene calls are TRBV5-1 and TRBJ2-1, with D maybe TRBD2 (6 bases). Germline assignment: CDR1 SGHRS and CDR2 YFSETQ. The V end was cut by 0 bases, the J end by 8 bases, with 15 bases between. The CDR3 has 15 residues.